The 8 T cell receptor beta chains below were found in one sample sequenced in a study of CD8 T cells in Susac syndrome. The RNA, about 0.45 to 1 ug, was put through reverse transcription using random hexamers. Using its own MiXCR run on the immunoSEQ multiplex PCR reads, TCRdb lists one record per CDR3 protein. The sample gives 100,000 or so distinct CDR3 sequences, about nine tenths of which show up once; approximately 0.13% is in the top ten. Sequenced: CD8+ T cells from PBMCs. These receptors were taken from a human donor in good health.

The chain has TRBV11-1 and TRBJ1-4; D gene uncertain. The CDR3 sequence is 16 residues long. CDR1 is SGHAT, CDR2 FQDESV, per germline (reference sequence). V was pared by 5 bases and J by 0 bases, with 13 bases between. The CDR3 nucleotides read TGTGCCAGCAGCAGCTCGGCGGCCGCAACTAATGAAAAACTGTTTTTT. Translated: CASSSSAAATNEKLFF.

The V call is TRBV6-5, the J call TRBJ2-5; 7 bases agree with TRBD1. This CDR3 has 13 amino acids. CDR1 is MNHEY, CDR2 SVGAGI, per germline. V was clipped by 4 bases and J by 5 bases; unmatched bases: 4. CDR3 region: CASSLQGRETQYF. CDR3 nucleotide sequence: TGTGCCAGCAGTTTACAGGGGCGGGAGACCCAGTACTTC.

This rearrangement joins TRBV13 to TRBJ2-5; no reliable D call. CDR1 PRHDT and CDR2 FYEKMQ come from the germline V gene (reference sequence). V lost 5 bases and J 4 bases, leaving 8 bases between the germline ends. CDR3 length: 12 amino acids. The CDR3 DNA reads TGTGCCAGCAGCCAGGATCCAGAGACCCAGTACTTC. Amino acids: CASSQDPETQYF.

The V gene is TRBV29-1, the J gene TRBJ2-1, with 10 nucleotides matching TRBD1. The CDR3 spans 15 residues. Germline V gene sequence: CDR1 SQVTM, CDR2 ANQGSEA. V shed 6 bases, J shed 9 bases, and the junction held 14 bases outside the gene matches. CDR3 in amino acids: CSVRGGQGMWGEQFF. The CDR3, as DNA: TGCAGCGTAAGGGGGGGACAGGGGATGTGGGGTGAGCAGTTCTTC.

V usage is TRBV20-1 and J usage is TRBJ2-1, with a possible D match to TRBD1 (5 bases). CDR1 DFQATT and CDR2 SNEGSKA come from the germline V gene (reference sequence). Trimming left V 2 bases short and J 2 bases short, with 13 bases between. The CDR3 is 15 amino acids. The CDR3 DNA sequence: TGCAGTGCTAGAAGTGGGGCACAGGCCTACAATGAGCAGTTCTTC. Its protein product is CSARSGAQAYNEQFF.

In nucleotides, the CDR3 is TGTGCTAGTGCTATCGGGAGAGAACAAGAGACCCAGTACTTC. Protein: CASAIGREQETQYF. This chain joins TRBV12-5 and TRBJ2-5, with D possibly TRBD2 on 6 matching bases. CDR1 and CDR2 from the germline V gene are LGHNT and FRNRAP. The CDR3 spans 14 residues. V was clipped by 7 bases and J by 2 bases, with 14 bases between them.

The chain links TRBV6-6 to TRBJ1-1, with TRBD1 matching 10 bases. V trimming: 6 bases; J trimming: 5 bases; junction bases outside the gene matches: 6. CDR3 length equals 14 residues. Germline CDR1 reads MNHNY; CDR2 reads SVGAGI (reference sequence). In nucleotides, the CDR3 is TGTGCCAGCAGGCCGGGGACAGGGGTTACTGAAGCTTTCTTT. Protein product: CASRPGTGVTEAFF.

This chain connects TRBV5-5 to TRBJ2-7, with D perhaps TRBD1 (5 bases). The CDR3 totals 14 residues. The ends were cut back, 0 bases at V and 2 bases at J, with 9 bases in the middle. Germline V gene lookup returns CDR1 SGHKS and CDR2 YYEKEE (reference sequence). In DNA, the CDR3 is TGTGCCAGCAGCTTGGACGCAGGGCCCTACGAGCAGTACTTC. Its translation is CASSLDAGPYEQYF.